The 2 T cell receptor beta chains given below trace back to one sample, sequenced in a study of cytomegalovirus exposure and HLA in healthy donors. The PCR ran on 60 Vbeta and 13 Jbeta primers. TCRdb's table, derived via immunoSEQ multiplex PCR, lists solely in-frame clones and lacks some. The sample has fewer than 80,000 clones, approximately 75% seen once; the top ten hold roughly 5.3%. Sample: PBMCs. Source of these receptors: a woman in her twenties or thirties in good health and CMV-seronegative.

The table lists this clone with a few counts. The chain joins TRBV28 to TRBJ2-7; TRBD1 agrees at 8 bases. V lost 2 bases to trimming and J lost 7 bases; unmatched junction nucleotides: 13. Per the germline V gene, CDR1 is MDHEN and CDR2 is SYDVKM. The CDR3 is 16 amino acids. The CDR3 region has the DNA TGTGCCAGCAGTTTACCCGGGACAGGTTTGCGGGGAGAGCAGTACTTC. Translation gives CASSLPGTGLRGEQYF. The full variable domain, its missing parts supplied by reference TRBV28 and TRBJ2-7, is DVKVTQSSRYLVKRTGEKVFLECVQDMDHENMFWYRQDPGLGLRLIYFSYDVKMKEKGDIPEGYSVSREKKERFSLILESASTNQTSMYLCASSLPGTGLRGEQYFGPGTRLTVT.

CDR3 bases: TGTGCCAGTAGTCGGGGATTCTCTGAAGCTTTCTTT. As protein: CASSRGFSEAFF. The chain has TRBV19 and TRBJ1-1; D call uncertain. The germline CDR1 and CDR2 sequences are LNHDA and SQIVND (reference sequence). V lost 5 bases and J 6 bases, leaving 10 bases between the germline ends. This CDR3 is 12 amino acids long.